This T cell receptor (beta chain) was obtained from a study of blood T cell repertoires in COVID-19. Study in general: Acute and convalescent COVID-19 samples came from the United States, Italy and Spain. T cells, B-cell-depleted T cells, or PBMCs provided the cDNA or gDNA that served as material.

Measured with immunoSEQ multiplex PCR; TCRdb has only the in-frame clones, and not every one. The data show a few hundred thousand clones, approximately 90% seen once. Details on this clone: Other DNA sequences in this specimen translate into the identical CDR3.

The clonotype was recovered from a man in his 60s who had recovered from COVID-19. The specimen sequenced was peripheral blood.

The CDR3: CASSLAGDGYTF. CDR3 nucleotide sequence: TGCGCCAGCAGCTTGGCGGGGGATGGCTACACCTTC. The chain joins TRBV5-1 to TRBJ1-2, with D possibly being TRBD1 (5 bases). The germline V gene encodes CDR1 SGHRS and CDR2 YFSETQ. Trimming shortened V by 0 bases and J by 6 bases, and 6 bases separated the two germline ends. The CDR3 is 12 amino acids. The full variable domain, its missing parts supplied by reference TRBV5-1 and TRBJ1-2, is KAGVTQTPRYLIKTRGQQVTLSCSPISGHRSVSWYQQTPGQGLQFLFEYFSETQRNKGNFPGRFSGRQFSNSRSEMNVSTLELGDSALYLCASSLAGDGYTFGSGTRLTVV.